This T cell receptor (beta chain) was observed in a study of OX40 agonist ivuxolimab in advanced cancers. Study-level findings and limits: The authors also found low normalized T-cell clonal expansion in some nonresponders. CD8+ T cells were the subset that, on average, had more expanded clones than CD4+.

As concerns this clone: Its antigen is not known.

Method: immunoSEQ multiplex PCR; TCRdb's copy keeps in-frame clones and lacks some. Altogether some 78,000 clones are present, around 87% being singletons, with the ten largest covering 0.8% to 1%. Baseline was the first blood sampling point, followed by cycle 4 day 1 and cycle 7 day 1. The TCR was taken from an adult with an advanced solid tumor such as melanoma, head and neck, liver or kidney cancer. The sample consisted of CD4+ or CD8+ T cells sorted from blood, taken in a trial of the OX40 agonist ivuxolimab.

This chain's CDR3 is CASSWGDTQYF. CDR3 coding DNA: TGTGCCAGCAGTTGGGGGGATACGCAGTATTTT. V gene TRBV27 combines with J gene TRBJ2-3, with D perhaps given as TRBD1 or TRBD2 (5 bases each). Germline V gene lookup returns CDR1 MNHEY and CDR2 SMNVEV (reference sequence). V lost 4 bases and J lost 6, with 5 bases in between. This CDR3 has 11 residues.